These 2 T cell receptor beta chains were sequenced from one sample in a study of CD4 T cells in relation to SARS-CoV-2 and coronaviruses. CD4+ T cells from unexposed donors were obtained before the COVID-19 pandemic (2011-2018). Isolation of CD4+ T cells took place after less than 11 days in culture. What these receptors recognize is not known. Repertoires were generated with immunoSEQ multiplex PCR, while TCRdb's copy carries only in-frame clones and drops some. The table has over 15,000 clones, approximately 75% seen once. Sequencing was performed on CD4+ T cells from PBMCs, cultured in vitro. These receptors were taken from a human donor in good health.

The V and J genes are TRBV7-9 and TRBJ2-2; the D gene could be TRBD1 or TRBD2 (6 bases each). Between the trimmed V and J ends, which lost 2 bases and 5 bases, there was a span of 18 bases. This CDR3 has 17 residues. Germline-derived CDR1 and CDR2 are SEHNR and FQNEAQ (reference sequence). CDR3 residues: CASSLYRGVRRTGELFF. The CDR3 DNA follows: TGTGCCAGCAGCTTATATAGGGGGGTGCGGCGTACCGGGGAGCTGTTTTTT.

The V call is TRBV5-1, the J call TRBJ1-4, with 10 bases matching TRBD1. With 4 bases clipped from V and 5 bases from J, the junction kept 8 bases outside the gene matches. The length of the CDR3 is 16 residues. From germline, CDR1 is SGHRS and CDR2 YFSETQ. The CDR3: CASSPGGQGRNEKLFF. The DNA of the CDR3 is TGCGCCAGCAGCCCAGGGGGACAGGGGCGAAATGAAAAACTGTTTTTT.